This T cell receptor beta chain is from a study of Ad26.COV2.S vaccination and SARS-CoV-2 variants. Using immunoSEQ multiplex PCR, the repertoire was profiled, and TCRdb retains in-frame clones only, with some absent. This sample has some 330,000 clones, with about nine tenths found just once. V lost 1 base, J lost 2 bases, and 8 bases lay in between. This CDR3 has 14 residues. Germline CDR1 MGHDK, CDR2 SYGVNS. The treatment here: some 20 received Ad26.COV2.S at low or high dose, single or two shots; roughly five received placebo; per-sample allocation not given. Day 63 following the first vaccine or placebo injection was when the samples were taken.

The chain couples TRBV25-1 to TRBJ1-2; D remains unclear. Here the sequenced sample was peripheral blood, taken in a trial of Ad26.COV2.S vaccine versus placebo. The receptor's source is a person aged 18-65 years who received the Ad26.COV2.S COVID-19 vaccine or a placebo. The CDR3 protein is CASSELSSNYGYTF. As DNA, the CDR3 is TGTGCCAGCAGTGAATTAAGTTCGAACTATGGCTACACCTTC.